These 20 T cell receptor beta chains came from one sample sequenced in a study of post-analysis software for immune sequencing data. Study results and limitations: TRBV5-6, TRBV5-1 and TRBV20-1 were among about 5 TRBV segments more frequent in patients than controls.

The authors incorporated unique molecular identifiers into the TCR beta cDNA libraries. TCRdb recomputed calls from the PCR reads with MiXCR, one row per CDR3 protein. The sample contains more than 500,000 distinct CDR3 sequences, 30% to 40% of which appear only once. Antigens for these TCRs are unknown. Sequencing used blood. These receptors all stem from a girl aged 2-17 years with multiple sclerosis.

This clonotype was found a few times. The chain joins TRBV7-2 to TRBJ1-4, with a possible D match to TRBD1 (5 bases). The CDR3 sequence is 16 residues long. Germline V gives CDR1 SGHTA, CDR2 FQGNSA. V was pared by 6 bases and J by 0 bases, with 14 bases between. CDR3 coding DNA: TGTGCCAGCAGTTCAGGGTTGGGAGCAACTAATGAAAAACTGTTTTTT. Translation gives CASSSGLGATNEKLFF.

The V gene is TRBV12-5, the J gene TRBJ1-1; D remains unclear. The CDR3 covers 13 residues. V shed 3 bases and J shed 1 base, with 6 bases lying between them. Germline lookup yields CDR1 LGHNT and CDR2 FRNRAP. DNA for the CDR3: TGTGCTAGTGGTTTTCAGAGGAACACTGAAGCTTTCTTT. Protein product: CASGFQRNTEAFF.

V usage is TRBV7-2 and J usage is TRBJ2-2, with D possibly being TRBD2 (5 bases). The CDR3 has 14 residues. V was trimmed by 4 bases and J by 5 bases, leaving 11 bases between them. The germline V gene encodes CDR1 SGHTA and CDR2 FQGNSA. Written as DNA, the CDR3 is TGTGCCAGCAGCTACGACCCGGGGACCGGGGAGCTGTTTTTT. This gives the protein CASSYDPGTGELFF.

Points on this clonotype: Germline is not matched at one junction end, which may reflect a read error. This CDR3 reads CSVEEQADTQYF. The CDR3, as DNA: TGCAGCGTAGAAGAACAGGCAGATACGCAGTATTTT. This chain connects TRBV29-1 to TRBJ2-3, with D perhaps TRBD1 (5 bases). This CDR3 is built from 12 residues. Per germline, CDR1 SQVTM and CDR2 ANQGSEA.

This clonotype appeared a few times. This chain uses TRBV30 with TRBJ1-1; unclear D gene. V lost 5 bases, J lost 6 bases, and 13 bases lay in between. CDR1 is GTSNPN and CDR2 is SVGIG in the germline V gene (reference sequence). The CDR3 runs to 12 residues. CDR3 nucleotides: TGTGCCTGGGGACCGGCTAATGCTGAAGCTTTCTTT. The encoded protein is CAWGPANAEAFF.

This clonotype has ten or more counts. The J gene is TRBJ2-4, the V gene TRBV7-8; no firm D call. Germline assignment: CDR1 SGHVS and CDR2 FQNEAQ. CDR3 length: 13 residues. The V gene lost 2 bases and the J gene lost 5 bases, with 7 bases spanning the gap. This CDR3 reads CASSLSNQNIQYF. In nucleotides, the CDR3 is TGTGCCAGCAGCTTAAGCAACCAAAACATTCAGTACTTC.

This clonotype was seen only a few times. The rearrangement joins TRBV28 to TRBJ2-1, with TRBD1 as a possible D gene (6 bases). This CDR3 spans 15 amino acids. The germline V gene encodes CDR1 MDHEN and CDR2 SYDVKM. V was trimmed by 4 bases and J by 6 bases, leaving 16 bases between them. This chain's CDR3 is CASSSRGHGFNEQFF. DNA for the CDR3: TGTGCCAGCAGTTCCAGGGGCCATGGCTTCAATGAGCAGTTCTTC.

This sequence joins TRBV5-1 and TRBJ2-5; D not certain. The closer fit of TRBJ2-7 to the DNA end suggests the J call may be wrong. Germline CDR1 SGHRS, CDR2 YFSETQ. The CDR3 is 15 residues long. The CDR3 reads CASSLGGVSRDEQYF. For the CDR3, the DNA is TGCGCCAGCAGCTTGGGTGGGGTCAGCCGGGACGAGCAGTACTTC.

This clonotype has only a few counts. The chain is built from TRBV20-1 and TRBJ2-5; 8 nucleotides match TRBD1. CDR3 size: 14 residues. From germline, CDR1 is DFQATT and CDR2 SNEGSKA (reference sequence). Germline trimming cut 3 bases from V and 2 bases from J; bases unmatched to any gene: 5. Written as DNA, the CDR3 is TGCAGTGCTAGGGCGGGGACAGGTCAAGAGACCCAGTACTTC. It is translated as CSARAGTGQETQYF.

This clonotype was counted a few times. V and J are TRBV25-1 and TRBJ1-6, with TRBD1 matching over 11 bases. Trimming at V came to 3 bases and at J to 7 bases, leaving 5 bases not matched to a gene. The CDR3 contains 16 residues. Germline lookup yields CDR1 MGHDK and CDR2 SYGVNS. The CDR3 DNA sequence: TGTGCCAGCAGTGATCGGACAGGGGGCCCCAATTCACCCCTCCACTTT. Protein sequence: CASSDRTGGPNSPLHF.

The sample holds a few counts of this clonotype. The V call is TRBV29-1, the J call TRBJ1-2; 9 bases are shared with TRBD1. The CDR3 loop spans 14 amino acids. V dropped 8 bases and J dropped 6; count of bases not matched to a gene: 13. Germline lookup yields CDR1 SQVTM and CDR2 ANQGSEA. Here the CDR3 reads CSIATGTGTNGYTF. CDR3 bases: TGCAGCATTGCAACCGGGACAGGGACTAATGGCTACACCTTC.

In its sample, this clonotype was seen a few times. The gene calls are TRBV20-1 and TRBJ1-6; unclear D gene. Looked up from germline, CDR1 is DFQATT and CDR2 is SNEGSKA (reference sequence). The ends were cut back, 5 bases at V and 13 bases at J, with 6 bases in the middle. The CDR3 totals 9 residues. Written as DNA, the CDR3 is TGCAGTGCTTCTTCCCCCCTCCACTTT. Its protein product is CSASSPLHF.

The rearrangement joins TRBV7-2 to TRBJ1-5; 9 positions match TRBD1. Unmatched junction bases numbered 8, after V lost 5 bases and J lost 0 bases. CDR1 SGHTA and CDR2 FQGNSA come from the germline V gene. The CDR3 totals 17 residues. CDR3 coding DNA: TGTGCCAGCAGCCGGGACAGGGTGGTTGATAGCAATCAGCCCCAGCATTTT. As protein: CASSRDRVVDSNQPQHF.

This clonotype was detected only a few times. The rearrangement uses TRBV24-1 and TRBJ1-2; maybe TRBD1 (6 bases). The germline CDR1 and CDR2 sequences are KGHDR and SFDVKD. Trimming took off 3 bases at V and 2 bases at J, with 9 bases between the two ends. CDR3 size: 14 residues. The DNA for the CDR3 is TGTGCCACCAGTGATCCACAGGGAAACTATGGCTACACCTTC. It specifies CATSDPQGNYGYTF.

This clonotype was seen more than once but under ten times. V usage is TRBV3-1 and J usage is TRBJ2-3; 7 bases match TRBD2. The CDR3 spans 17 residues. Germline-derived CDR1 and CDR2 are LGHDT and YNNKEL (reference sequence). V gave up 1 base and J gave up 5 bases; unmatched junction bases: 12. The CDR3 sequence: CASSQVRASGRGDTQYF. CDR3 sequence (DNA): TGTGCCAGCAGCCAAGTAAGGGCTAGCGGTAGGGGAGATACGCAGTATTTT.

This clonotype was seen only a few times. The chain recombines TRBV5-1 with TRBJ2-5, with a tentative D call TRBD1 (5 bases). The CDR3 consists of 12 residues. Germline loops: CDR1 SGHRS, CDR2 YFSETQ. V lost 6 bases to trimming and J lost 5 bases, with 11 bases between them. The CDR3 nucleotides are TGCGCCAGCAAGGGGTGGTCGGAGACCCAGTACTTC. Its protein product is CASKGWSETQYF. The full variable domain, with the rest looked up from reference TRBV5-1 and TRBJ2-5, is KAGVTQTPRYLIKTRGQQVTLSCSPISGHRSVSWYQQTPGQGLQFLFEYFSETQRNKGNFPGRFSGRQFSNSRSEMNVSTLELGDSALYLCASKGWSETQYFGPGTRLLVL.

V and J are TRBV10-3 and TRBJ2-1, with 8 nucleotides matching TRBD1. Trimming removed 3 bases from V and 1 base from J; junction bases left unmatched: 8. This CDR3 region has 17 residues. CDR1 is ENHRY, CDR2 SYGVKD, per germline. The CDR3 loop reads CAISDSPTGGSYNEQFF. The CDR3 DNA reads as TGTGCCATCAGTGATTCGCCTACAGGGGGGTCCTACAATGAGCAGTTCTTC.

For this clonotype: A single base separates this from a much larger clone, so it may be a read error. The chain uses TRBV7-2 and TRBJ2-2; D gene ambiguous. The CDR3 has 11 amino acids. Between the trimmed V and J ends, which lost 5 bases and 6 bases, there was a span of 4 bases. Germline loops: CDR1 SGHTA, CDR2 FQGNSA. The CDR3 is CASSPSGELFF. The DNA of the CDR3 is TGTGCCAGCAGCCCATCCGGGGAGCTGTTTTTT.

The chain employs TRBV5-5 and TRBJ2-5; D possibly corresponds to TRBD2 (6 bases). CDR1 SGHKS and CDR2 YYEKEE come from the germline V gene (reference sequence). V lost 4 bases and J lost 11, with 24 bases in between. The CDR3 sequence is 15 residues long. The CDR3 nucleotides read TGTGCCAGCAGCCGGGAACCAGCGGACTCGGGGGAGCAGTACTTC. It codes for CASSREPADSGEQYF. The full variable domain, in which reference TRBV5-5 and TRBJ2-5 provide the parts outside the CDR3, is DAGVTQSPTHLIKTRGQQVTLRCSPISGHKSVSWYQQVLGQGPQFIFQYYEKEERGRGNFPDRFSARQFPNYSSELNVNALLLGDSALYLCASSREPADSGEQYFGPGTRLLVL.

The chain combines TRBV27 with TRBJ2-4, with D maybe TRBD1 (5 bases). The ends were cut back, 2 bases at V and 0 bases at J, with 11 bases in the middle. Germline lookup yields CDR1 MNHEY and CDR2 SMNVEV (reference sequence). The CDR3 is made up of 16 amino acids. CDR3 loop: CASSLGAGLAKNIQYF. The CDR3, as DNA: TGTGCCAGCAGTTTAGGGGCAGGTCTAGCCAAAAACATTCAGTACTTC.